The entry below gives a single T cell receptor beta chain sequence along with its context. This entry belongs to a study of blood T cell repertoires in COVID-19. Background on the study: Sources were T cells, B-cell-depleted T cells, or PBMCs; the material itself was cDNA or gDNA.

The CDR3 is made up of 15 amino acids. Germline assignment: CDR1 SQVTM and CDR2 ANQGSEA. The V end lost 7 bases, the J end lost 0 bases, and 18 bases lay between the germline ends. In the authors' methods: The authors estimated nucleated cell counts from reference gene primer amplification. Some clones are missing from TCRdb's copy, which holds only in-frame ones; the method was immunoSEQ multiplex PCR. For V, J and clone size, that table is used; D and trimming come from the DNA. The top ten hold roughly 3% of the sample, which has a few hundred thousand clones, around nine tenths seen once. The origin of this receptor is a man between 18 and 29 years old with active or convalescent COVID-19. The specimen sequenced was peripheral blood. The chain links TRBV29-1 to TRBJ1-1, with D possibly matching TRBD1 (5 bases). CDR3 sequence reads: CSAATGQGVNTEAFF. CDR3 DNA: TGCAGCGCCGCCACAGGTCAAGGGGTGAACACTGAAGCTTTCTTT.